The text below deals with one T cell receptor beta chain. This sample stems from a study of tumor-infiltrating lymphocytes in localized non-small cell lung cancer. Trimming removed 6 bases at V and 4 bases at J, with 12 bases between. This CDR3 region has 13 residues. The germline V gene has CDR1 MDHEN and CDR2 SYDVKM. Assay used: immunoSEQ multiplex PCR; TCRdb lists only in-frame clones, some missing. The sample shows fewer than 8,000 clones, around 82% of them seen only once. Sequencing was carried out using lung tumor tissue. The origin of this receptor is a human donor with non-small cell lung cancer. The gene calls are TRBV28 and TRBJ2-5; the D is unclear. Written as DNA, the CDR3 is TGTGCCAGCAGGGGAAGGGTTGGAGAGACCCAGTACTTC. As protein: CASRGRVGETQYF.